Described below is a single T cell receptor beta chain sequence and its context. The repertoire was sequenced with immunoSEQ multiplex PCR; TCRdb's copy has only in-frame clones and lacks some. The repertoire holds some 290,000 clones, roughly 91% seen once, with 2.3% in the top ten. This sample was included in a study of blood T cell repertoires in COVID-19. On the study more broadly: Acute-phase and convalescent COVID-19 samples originated in the United States, Italy and Spain. In each case, the material was cDNA or gDNA derived from T cells, B-cell-depleted T cells, or PBMCs.

Cohorts were based on clinical histories the participants reported. Germline loops: CDR1 LNHDA, CDR2 SQIVND (reference sequence). This CDR3 is 13 amino acids long. Trimming shortened V by 5 bases and J by 4 bases, and 12 bases separated the two germline ends. The chain links TRBV19 to TRBJ2-7, with a weak D call TRBD1 (6 bases). This receptor was obtained from a woman aged 40 to 50 with acute COVID-19. The sample taken for sequencing was PBMCs or T cells enriched from blood (not recorded which). In nucleotides, the CDR3 is TGTGCCAGTAGTTTGGGGGCTTGGTACGAGCAGTACTTC. Protein sequence: CASSLGAWYEQYF.